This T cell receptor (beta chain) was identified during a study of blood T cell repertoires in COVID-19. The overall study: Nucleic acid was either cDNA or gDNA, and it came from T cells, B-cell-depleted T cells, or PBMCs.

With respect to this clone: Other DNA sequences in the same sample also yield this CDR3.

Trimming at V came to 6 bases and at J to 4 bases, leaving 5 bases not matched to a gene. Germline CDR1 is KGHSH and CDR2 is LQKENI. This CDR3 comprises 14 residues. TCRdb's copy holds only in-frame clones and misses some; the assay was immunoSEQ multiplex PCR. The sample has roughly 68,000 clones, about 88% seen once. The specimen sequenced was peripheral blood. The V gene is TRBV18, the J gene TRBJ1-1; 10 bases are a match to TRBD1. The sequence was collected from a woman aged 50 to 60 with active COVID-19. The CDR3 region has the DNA TGTGCCAGCTCCCCAAGACAGGGGGCCACTGAAGCTTTCTTT. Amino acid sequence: CASSPRQGATEAFF.